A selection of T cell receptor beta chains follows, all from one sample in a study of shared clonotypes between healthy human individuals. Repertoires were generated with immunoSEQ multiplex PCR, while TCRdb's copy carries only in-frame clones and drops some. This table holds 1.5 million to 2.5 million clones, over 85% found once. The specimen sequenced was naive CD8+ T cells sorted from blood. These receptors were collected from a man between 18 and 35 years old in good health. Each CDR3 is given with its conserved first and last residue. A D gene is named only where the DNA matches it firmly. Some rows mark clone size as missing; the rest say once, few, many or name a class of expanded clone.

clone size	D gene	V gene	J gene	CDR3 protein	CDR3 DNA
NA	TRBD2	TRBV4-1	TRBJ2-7	CASSPPGGEGTYEQYF	TGCGCCAGCAGCCCACCGGGGGGGGAGGGGACCTACGAGCAGTACTTC
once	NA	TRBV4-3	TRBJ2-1	CASSHDRERATGNEQFF	TGCGCCAGCAGCCACGACCGTGAGCGGGCCACGGGGAATGAGCAGTTCTTC
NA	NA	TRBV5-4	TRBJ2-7	CASSLSGTEQYF	TGTGCCAGCAGCTTGTCAGGGACCGAGCAGTACTTC
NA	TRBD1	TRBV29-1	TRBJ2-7	CSVETGQGTSSYEQYF	TGCAGCGTTGAAACGGGACAGGGGACTAGCTCCTACGAGCAGTACTTC
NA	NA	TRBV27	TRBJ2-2	CASSLTGDTGELFF	TGTGCCAGCAGTTTGACGGGGGACACCGGGGAGCTGTTTTTT
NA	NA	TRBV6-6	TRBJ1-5	CASTLLRDNNQPQHF	TGTGCCAGCACCCTACTCCGGGACAACAATCAGCCCCAGCATTTT
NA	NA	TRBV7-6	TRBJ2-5	CASSHPSEGLIETQYF	TGTGCCAGCAGCCACCCCTCGGAGGGGCTTATAGAGACCCAGTACTTC
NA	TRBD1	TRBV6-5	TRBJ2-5	CASRDRVQETQYF	TGTGCCAGCAGAGACAGGGTCCAAGAGACCCAGTACTTC
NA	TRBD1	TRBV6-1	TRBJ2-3	CASSGWTGLTDTQYF	TGTGCCAGCAGTGGATGGACAGGGCTAACAGATACGCAGTATTTT
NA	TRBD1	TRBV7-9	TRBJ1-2	CASSYQGQGAANYGYTF	TGTGCCAGCAGCTACCAAGGACAGGGGGCGGCTAACTATGGCTACACCTTC
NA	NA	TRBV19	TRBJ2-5	CASSIGSSLRETQYF	TGTGCCAGTAGTATAGGCTCCAGCTTGAGAGAGACCCAGTACTTC
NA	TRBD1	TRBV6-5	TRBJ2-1	CASSPGTGYNEQFF	TGTGCCAGCAGCCCCGGGACAGGTTACAATGAGCAGTTCTTC
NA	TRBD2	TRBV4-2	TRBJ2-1	CASSQDGSGGAYNEQFF	TGTGCCAGCAGCCAAGATGGAAGCGGGGGGGCCTACAATGAGCAGTTCTTC
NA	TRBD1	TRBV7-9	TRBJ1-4	CASSPRQGYNEKLFF	TGTGCCAGCAGCCCCCGACAGGGTTATAATGAAAAACTGTTTTTT
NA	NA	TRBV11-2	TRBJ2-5	CASSLEFTANQETQYF	TGTGCCAGCAGCTTAGAGTTTACGGCCAACCAAGAGACCCAGTACTTC
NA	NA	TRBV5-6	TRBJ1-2	CASSLIWGDGYTF	TGTGCCAGCAGCTTGATATGGGGAGATGGCTACACCTTC
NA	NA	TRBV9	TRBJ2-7	CASSASPGHTYEQYF	TGTGCCAGCAGCGCCAGTCCGGGACATACCTACGAGCAGTACTTC
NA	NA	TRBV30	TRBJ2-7	CAWSFGGYEQYF	TGTGCCTGGAGCTTCGGCGGCTACGAGCAGTACTTC
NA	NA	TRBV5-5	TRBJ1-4	CASSPKTLDGATNEKLFF	TGTGCCAGCAGCCCCAAAACCTTGGATGGAGCAACTAATGAAAAACTGTTTTTT
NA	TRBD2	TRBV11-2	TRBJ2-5	CASSLAGGPRETQYF	TGTGCCAGCAGCTTAGCGGGGGGGCCTCGGGAGACCCAGTACTTC